The 22 T cell receptor beta chains given below trace back to one sample, sequenced in a study of shared clonotypes between healthy human individuals. Generated by immunoSEQ multiplex PCR, the TCRdb table keeps only in-frame clones and is missing some. The table records approximately 2.3 million clones, approximately 93% of them present only once. Sequenced material: naive CD4+ T cells from PBMCs. Subset described: CD45RA+ positively selected. These receptors were obtained from a man between 18 and 29 years old in good health. Some clones in this sample may be carry-over from other donors' samples.

This chain links TRBV9 with TRBJ1-4; a weak D match, TRBD1 (6 bases). The CDR3 is made up of 15 amino acids. V lost 0 bases, J lost 7 bases, and 13 bases lay in between. CDR1 and CDR2 from the germline V gene are SGDLS and YYNGEE. The DNA of the CDR3 is TGTGCCAGCAGCGTAGCTCAGGGGTTGGGTGAAAAACTGTTTTTT. Its protein product is CASSVAQGLGEKLFF.

This rearrangement joins TRBV6-5 to TRBJ1-1; D is uncertain. Germline CDR1 is MNHEY and CDR2 is SVGAGI. This CDR3 spans 14 amino acids. Trimming left V 4 bases short and J 8 bases short, with 17 bases between. DNA for the CDR3: TGTGCCAGCAGTTCACCCGGACGGAAACGCGAAGCTTTCTTT. Its translation is CASSSPGRKREAFF.

Only a few counts were recorded for this clone. The chain combines TRBV30 with TRBJ1-5, with 10 bases fitting TRBD1. The CDR3 is 14 amino acids. Germline trimming cut 1 base from V and 4 bases from J; bases unmatched to any gene: 1. The germline CDR1 and CDR2 sequences are GTSNPN and SVGIG (reference sequence). CDR3 protein: CAWSGDRGNQPQHF. CDR3 sequence (DNA): TGTGCCTGGAGTGGGGACAGGGGTAATCAGCCCCAGCATTTT.

The chain combines TRBV7-9 with TRBJ1-2; TRBD1 aligns across 7 bases. The trim removed 5 bases at V and 2 bases at J, leaving 8 bases unmatched. The germline V gene encodes CDR1 SEHNR and CDR2 FQNEAQ (reference sequence). The CDR3 sequence is 15 residues long. The CDR3 sequence is CASSPPGQRNYGYTF. The CDR3 coding sequence is TGTGCCAGCAGCCCCCCGGGACAGAGAAACTATGGCTACACCTTC.

This chain links TRBV25-1 with TRBJ2-1; 10 nucleotides align to TRBD2. V gave up 3 bases and J gave up 5 bases; unmatched junction bases: 4. CDR3 length: 15 residues. Germline CDR1 reads MGHDK; CDR2 reads SYGVNS. The CDR3 DNA follows: TGTGCCAGCAGTGATGGGACTAGCGTAGACAATGAGCAGTTCTTC. It is translated as CASSDGTSVDNEQFF.

The gene calls are TRBV29-1 and TRBJ1-3; no definite D call. Trimming took off 7 bases at V and 0 bases at J, with 16 bases between the two ends. The CDR3 loop spans 15 amino acids. The germline gives CDR1 SQVTM, CDR2 ANQGSEA. The CDR3 DNA sequence: TGCAGCGCCCTGGGATGGGTCCCCTCTGGAAACACCATATATTTT. Translating it yields CSALGWVPSGNTIYF.

The chain combines TRBV4-1 with TRBJ1-2, with unresolved D. The CDR3 consists of 16 residues. Germline V gene sequence: CDR1 MGHRA, CDR2 YSYEKL. The V end was cut by 0 bases, the J end by 2 bases, with 13 bases between. CDR3 region: CASSQDLDRVNYGYTF. The CDR3 nucleotides are TGCGCCAGCAGCCAAGATCTCGACCGGGTGAACTATGGCTACACCTTC.

The chain uses TRBV6-1 and TRBJ1-1, with a weak D call TRBD1 (5 bases). V was shortened by 3 bases and J by 7 bases, with 21 bases between the two germline ends. Per the germline V gene, CDR1 is MNHNS and CDR2 is SASEGT. The CDR3 is 16 amino acids. CDR3 sequence reads: CASSDPGRGGRSEAFF. The CDR3 DNA is TGTGCCAGCAGTGACCCCGGGCGGGGGGGGAGGAGTGAAGCTTTCTTT.

The rearrangement links TRBV10-3 to TRBJ2-7, with 7 bases aligning to TRBD1. V shed 6 bases, J shed 6 bases, and the junction held 2 bases outside the gene matches. Per germline, CDR1 ENHRY and CDR2 SYGVKD. This CDR3 spans 11 amino acids. The CDR3 protein is CAISSGGEQYF. The CDR3 DNA sequence: TGTGCCATCAGCTCAGGGGGCGAGCAGTACTTC.

This clone appeared once. The chain links TRBV5-4 to TRBJ2-1; 9 positions agree with TRBD1. The germline V gene encodes CDR1 SGHNT and CDR2 YYREEE (reference sequence). J was trimmed by 13 bases and V by 4 bases; bases with no gene match: 9. The CDR3 runs to 13 residues. CDR3 sequence reads: CASSKTPGQGQFF. The CDR3 DNA reads as TGTGCCAGCAGCAAGACTCCGGGACAGGGTCAGTTCTTC.

This clone was seen a single time. The chain recombines TRBV10-2 with TRBJ2-3; 11 nucleotides line up with TRBD2. CDR1 is WSHSY and CDR2 is SAAADI in the germline V gene. The CDR3 covers 14 residues. Trimming cost V 3 bases and J 4 bases; bases outside gene matches: 0. The CDR3, as DNA: TGCGCCAGCAGTGAACTAGCGGGAGCAGATACGCAGTATTTT. Residues: CASSELAGADTQYF.

The V gene is TRBV11-3, the J gene TRBJ2-7; D remains unclear. Trimming cost V 5 bases and J 2 bases, with 10 bases left between them. CDR1 SGHNT and CDR2 YENEEA come from the germline V gene. The CDR3 loop spans 13 amino acids. This chain's CDR3 is CASSPRAPYEQYF. The DNA for the CDR3 is TGTGCCAGCAGCCCACGGGCCCCCTACGAGCAGTACTTC.

The chain joins TRBV4-3 to TRBJ1-1; D possibly corresponds to TRBD1 (6 bases). The CDR3 loop spans 15 amino acids. The ends were cut back, 4 bases at V and 3 bases at J, with 15 bases in the middle. The germline gives CDR1 LGHNA, CDR2 YSLEER. This chain's CDR3 is CASSLSFSGDTEAFF. The CDR3 nucleotides read TGCGCCAGCAGCCTCTCTTTTTCAGGGGACACTGAAGCTTTCTTT.

The chain links TRBV2 to TRBJ1-4; D may be TRBD1 (5 bases). CDR3 length: 14 amino acids. CDR1 and CDR2 (germline): SNHLY, FYNNEI. The V gene lost 7 bases and the J gene lost 6 bases, with 15 bases spanning the gap. The CDR3 sequence is CASNRDREYEKLFF. DNA of the CDR3: TGTGCCAGCAACCGGGACCGAGAGTATGAAAAACTGTTTTTT.

The chain employs TRBV19 and TRBJ1-5, with D tentatively TRBD1 (5 bases). CDR1 LNHDA and CDR2 SQIVND come from the germline V gene (reference sequence). The CDR3 totals 15 residues. Trimming shortened V by 2 bases and J by 9 bases, and 17 bases separated the two germline ends. In DNA, the CDR3 is TGTGCCAGTAGTATAAGGGGTGAAGGGAGAGGGCCCCAGCATTTT. Translation: CASSIRGEGRGPQHF.

Written as DNA, the CDR3 is TGCGCCAGCAGCCTCTCGGCCGGGAGACAAGAGACCCAGTACTTC. Its protein is CASSLSAGRQETQYF. The chain couples TRBV4-3 to TRBJ2-5; TRBD2 might be the D (6 bases). Germline assignment: CDR1 LGHNA and CDR2 YSLEER. The CDR3 runs to 15 residues. With 4 bases removed from V and 2 bases from J, the gap between germline ends came to 14 bases.

V is TRBV11-3 and J is TRBJ2-7, with D unclear. Germline V gives CDR1 SGHNT, CDR2 YENEEA. CDR3 size: 14 residues. Trimming took 2 bases from V and 2 from J, leaving 10 bases between them. The CDR3 region is CASSLWRTTYEQYF. The CDR3 DNA reads as TGTGCCAGCAGCTTATGGCGCACGACCTACGAGCAGTACTTC.

The chain has TRBV14 and TRBJ1-1; D unresolved. The V gene lost 4 bases and the J gene lost 4 bases, with 16 bases spanning the gap. This CDR3 comprises 15 residues. The germline gives CDR1 SGHDN, CDR2 FVKESK. CDR3 amino acids: CASSPEGGRGTEAFF. CDR3 DNA: TGTGCCAGCAGCCCCGAGGGAGGGCGGGGCACTGAAGCTTTCTTT.

The genes are TRBV9 and TRBJ2-2; D call uncertain. Germline CDR1 is SGDLS and CDR2 is YYNGEE. V gave up 4 bases and J gave up 3 bases, with 16 bases separating them. The CDR3 covers 16 residues. CDR3 protein: CASSNDGTAYTGELFF. For the CDR3, the DNA is TGTGCCAGCAGCAACGACGGAACGGCCTACACCGGGGAGCTGTTTTTT.

V and J are TRBV6-5 and TRBJ2-3, with 7 bases matching TRBD1. The CDR3 contains 14 residues. V lost 6 bases, J lost 2 bases, and 5 bases stayed unmatched. Germline CDR1 MNHEY, CDR2 SVGAGI. The CDR3 protein is CASSRTGHTDTQYF. The CDR3 DNA is TGTGCCAGCAGCCGGACAGGCCACACAGATACGCAGTATTTT.

This clone was counted a single time. This chain connects TRBV5-1 to TRBJ2-2, with D perhaps TRBD1 (6 bases). This CDR3 has 16 residues. Trimming cost V 5 bases and J 0 bases, with 14 bases left between them. Germline V gene lookup returns CDR1 SGHRS and CDR2 YFSETQ. CDR3 sequence reads: CASRLQGVSNTGELFF. In DNA form, the CDR3 reads TGCGCCAGCAGATTACAGGGAGTATCGAACACCGGGGAGCTGTTTTTT.

The chain has TRBV6-6 and TRBJ2-1; 12 nucleotides line up with TRBD2. J was trimmed by 8 bases and V by 2 bases; bases with no gene match: 4. The CDR3 length is 15 residues. Germline V gene sequence: CDR1 MNHNY, CDR2 SVGAGI (reference sequence). The CDR3 region has the DNA TGTGCCAGCAGTTACAGGACTAGCGGGATCTATGAGCAGTTCTTC. It yields the protein CASSYRTSGIYEQFF.